This T cell receptor (beta chain) was recovered during a study of blood T cell repertoires in COVID-19. Study-wide background: COVID-19 samples from acute and convalescent phases originated in the United States, Italy and Spain.

Participant age was roughly 18 to 100 years, and participants resided in 20 to 30 US areas. Clones were sequenced by immunoSEQ multiplex PCR, and TCRdb holds only the in-frame ones, with some missing. The sample records under 200,000 clones, 75% to 90% being singletons. Germline V gene sequence: CDR1 KGHSH, CDR2 LQKENI. V lost 8 bases and J 6 bases, leaving 17 bases between the germline ends. The CDR3 consists of 13 residues. The specimen sequenced was PBMCs or T cells enriched from blood (not recorded which). The origin of this receptor is a woman aged 45-65 years who had recovered from COVID-19. The rearrangement joins TRBV18 to TRBJ2-7; no firm D call. DNA of the CDR3: TGTGCCAGCCGTCTTAGTGAACGGAGCGAGCAGTACGTC. This encodes CASRLSERSEQYV.